The 27 T cell receptor beta chains below come from one sample, sequenced in a study of identical twins. TCRdb re-called the 5' RACE reads with MiXCR, one entry per CDR3 protein. The table has hundreds of thousands of distinct CDR3 sequences, around 7% seen once; the top ten hold 3.5% to 4%. These data also featured in a second study, about yellow fever vaccine responses in identical twins.

What was sequenced was memory (CD45RO+) T cells sorted from blood. The receptor source for this set is a woman under 30 in good health.

This chain links TRBV5-1 with TRBJ2-3, with 10 positions matching TRBD2. This CDR3 contains 15 residues. V lost 4 bases, J lost 7 bases, and 9 bases stayed unmatched. Germline V gene lookup returns CDR1 SGHRS and CDR2 YFSETQ. In DNA form, the CDR3 reads TGCGCCAGCAGCAATTTTAGCGGGGGGATAAATACGCAGTATTTT. Translating it yields CASSNFSGGINTQYF.

This clonotype was found a few times. The DNA of the CDR3 is TGCAGTGCTCCAGAGCGGGGACCCTTCCAAGAGACCCAGTACTTC. Translation gives CSAPERGPFQETQYF. The J gene is TRBJ2-5, the V gene TRBV20-1; TRBD2 aligns across 7 bases. Trimming took 5 bases from V and 1 from J; bases not matched to a gene: 10. The CDR3 has 15 residues. In germline, CDR1 is DFQATT, CDR2 SNEGSKA (reference sequence).

This rearrangement joins TRBV29-1 to TRBJ1-1; D gene ambiguous. From germline, CDR1 is SQVTM and CDR2 ANQGSEA. Trimming took off 4 bases at V and 4 bases at J, with 4 bases between the two ends. The CDR3 sequence is 10 residues long. The CDR3 nucleotides read TGCAGCGTTGTTCTCACTGAAGCTTTCTTT. Translation: CSVVLTEAFF.

This clonotype was recorded many times. The chain employs TRBV20-1 and TRBJ2-7; 11 nucleotides match TRBD1. The CDR3 contains 15 residues. Germline CDR1 DFQATT, CDR2 SNEGSKA (reference sequence). After removal of 0 bases from V and 4 bases from J, the junction contained 5 bases not matched to a gene. CDR3 in amino acids: CSARDPGTGGYEQYF. The CDR3 coding sequence is TGCAGTGCTAGAGACCCCGGGACAGGGGGTTACGAGCAGTACTTC.

This clonotype was seen ten or more times. V and J are TRBV6-1 and TRBJ2-6; D unclear. The length of the CDR3 is 14 residues. Trimming shortened V by 5 bases and J by 0 bases, and 5 bases separated the two germline ends. The germline gives CDR1 MNHNS, CDR2 SASEGT. In nucleotides, the CDR3 is TGTGCCAGCAGTCCTAACTCTGGGGCCAACGTCCTGACTTTC. Encoded protein: CASSPNSGANVLTF.

This clonotype was detected a few times. The CDR3 reads CASSDSAGGGKETQYF. DNA of the CDR3: TGTGCCAGCAGTGACTCTGCAGGGGGCGGAAAAGAGACCCAGTACTTC. This chain connects TRBV6-4 to TRBJ2-5; TRBD1 matches at 8 bases. J was trimmed by 3 bases and V by 0 bases; bases with no gene match: 6. The germline CDR1 and CDR2 sequences are MRHNA and SNTAGT. The CDR3 is 16 residues long.

CDR3 sequence (DNA): TGTGCCAGCAGCTTTCCCGCTACGGTGAACACTGAAGCTTTCTTT. It yields the protein CASSFPATVNTEAFF. This chain links TRBV7-2 with TRBJ1-1; D is uncertain. CDR3 length: 15 residues. The germline V gene encodes CDR1 SGHTA and CDR2 FQGNSA. The germline V and J ends were trimmed by 3 bases and 0 bases, with 11 bases remaining between them.

Only a few counts were recorded for this clonotype. The rearrangement links TRBV20-1 to TRBJ2-5; D remains ambiguous. Germline V gives CDR1 DFQATT, CDR2 SNEGSKA (reference sequence). V lost 0 bases to trimming and J lost 5 bases, with 4 bases between them. The CDR3 sequence is 11 residues long. The DNA of the CDR3 is TGCAGTGCTAGAGATCTCGAGACCCAGTACTTC. It is translated as CSARDLETQYF.

The chain employs TRBV7-2 and TRBJ1-6; D is uncertain. The length of the CDR3 is 13 residues. Germline CDR1 SGHTA, CDR2 FQGNSA. V lost 5 bases and J 13 bases, leaving 15 bases between the germline ends. CDR3 sequence: CASSQHAVLPLHF. The CDR3 DNA sequence: TGTGCCAGCAGCCAACACGCCGTCCTGCCCCTCCACTTT.

This clonotype was found many times. This sequence joins TRBV12-3 or TRBV12-4 and TRBJ1-1; D may be TRBD1 (6 bases). The CDR3 contains 16 residues. Trimming shortened V by 7 bases and J by 4 bases, and 22 bases separated the two germline ends. DNA for the CDR3: TGTGCCAGCACTGGGCGGGGCAATGTAGGGGGCACTGAAGCTTTCTTT. This codes for CASTGRGNVGGTEAFF.

This clonotype occurred many times. The rearrangement links TRBV12-3 or TRBV12-4 to TRBJ2-7; D not certain. The ends were cut back, 1 base at V and 3 bases at J, with 7 bases in the middle. This CDR3 spans 13 amino acids. This CDR3 reads CASSLGEIYEQYF. CDR3 DNA sequence: TGTGCCAGCAGTTTAGGCGAAATCTACGAGCAGTACTTC.

V usage is TRBV11-2 and J usage is TRBJ2-1; 7 bases are shared with TRBD2. From germline, CDR1 is SGHAT and CDR2 FQNNGV. The J segment lost 9 bases and the V segment lost 1 base, leaving 6 bases of the junction unmatched. The CDR3 runs to 14 residues. The CDR3 reads CASSLGSGIGEQFF. The DNA for the CDR3 is TGTGCCAGCAGCTTAGGAAGCGGGATCGGTGAGCAGTTCTTC.

In its sample, this clonotype was seen a few times. V is TRBV11-2 and J is TRBJ2-3; the D is unclear. Per the germline V gene, CDR1 is SGHAT and CDR2 is FQNNGV. Trimming took 4 bases from V and 6 from J, leaving 5 bases between them. This CDR3 region has 11 residues. In nucleotides, the CDR3 is TGTGCCAGCAGCTCGGTGGATACGCAGTATTTT. This encodes CASSSVDTQYF. Full variable domain (rest looked up from reference TRBV11-2 and TRBJ2-3): EAGVAQSPRYKIIEKRQSVAFWCNPISGHATLYWYQQILGQGPKLLIQFQNNGVVDDSQLPKDRFSAERLKGVDSTLKIQPAKLEDSAVYLCASSSVDTQYFGPGTRLTVL.

There are many counts of this clonotype. The chain employs TRBV7-9 and TRBJ2-1; D might be TRBD2 (5 bases). The V gene lost 5 bases and the J gene lost 8 bases, with 25 bases spanning the gap. Germline values: CDR1 SEHNR, CDR2 FQNEAQ (reference sequence). The CDR3 runs to 17 residues. The CDR3 protein is CASSPTSGLIATDEQFF. The CDR3 region has the DNA TGTGCCAGCAGCCCAACGAGCGGCCTAATCGCCACCGATGAGCAGTTCTTC.

This clonotype was seen more than once but under ten times. This chain uses TRBV7-2 with TRBJ1-2; 7 positions agree with TRBD1. V shed 3 bases and J 2 bases; nucleotides not matched to a gene: 6. The length of the CDR3 is 15 residues. Germline V gene sequence: CDR1 SGHTA, CDR2 FQGNSA. This CDR3 reads CASSLYRGQNYGYTF. Written as DNA, the CDR3 is TGTGCCAGCAGCTTGTATAGGGGACAGAACTATGGCTACACCTTC.

This clonotype was detected ten times or more. The CDR3: CATNPAGGAVNTEAFF. CDR3 DNA sequence: TGTGCCACCAACCCGGCGGGAGGGGCGGTGAACACTGAAGCTTTCTTT. This chain joins TRBV15 and TRBJ1-1, with D tentatively TRBD1 (5 bases). The CDR3 loop spans 16 amino acids. Germline CDR1 reads LNHNV; CDR2 reads YYDKDF (reference sequence). V was trimmed by 7 bases and J by 0 bases, leaving 18 bases between them.

The chain has TRBV29-1 and TRBJ2-7; 11 bases fit TRBD2. CDR1 is SQVTM and CDR2 is ANQGSEA in the germline V gene. The CDR3 sequence is 14 residues long. V trimming: 2 bases; J trimming: 5 bases; junction bases outside the gene matches: 5. The CDR3 spells CSVEIAGGPNEQYF. DNA of the CDR3: TGCAGCGTTGAAATAGCGGGAGGGCCGAACGAGCAGTACTTC.

The V call is TRBV29-1, the J call TRBJ2-7; 13 nucleotides match TRBD2. This CDR3 has 17 residues. In germline, CDR1 is SQVTM, CDR2 ANQGSEA. Germline trimming cut 6 bases from V and 0 bases from J; bases unmatched to any gene: 11. The CDR3, as DNA: TGCAGCGTCGACGGACTAGCGGGAGCGGAAGACTCCTACGAGCAGTACTTC. Translation: CSVDGLAGAEDSYEQYF.

In this sample, this clonotype turned up a few times. This chain uses TRBV6-1 with TRBJ1-2, with TRBD1 as a possible D gene (6 bases). Germline assignment: CDR1 MNHNS and CDR2 SASEGT. The V end lost 6 bases, the J end lost 8 bases, and 13 bases lay between the germline ends. The CDR3 has 12 residues. This CDR3 is CASRRTGRGYTF. The CDR3 DNA reads TGTGCCAGCAGGAGAACAGGGCGCGGCTACACCTTC.

Only a few counts were recorded for this clonotype. This chain uses TRBV6-1 with TRBJ1-1; no clear D. The CDR3 consists of 16 residues. Per germline, CDR1 MNHNS and CDR2 SASEGT. The ends were cut back, 2 bases at V and 8 bases at J, with 21 bases in the middle. Here the CDR3 reads CASSESGSPSYPEAFF. DNA for the CDR3: TGTGCCAGCAGTGAATCCGGGTCACCCTCTTACCCCGAAGCTTTCTTT.

This clonotype occurred a few times. DNA for the CDR3: TGCGCCAGCAGCGGAGGACTAGCGGGGGGCCATGGCGGGGAGCTGTTTTTT. Translation: CASSGGLAGGHGGELFF. The rearrangement links TRBV5-1 to TRBJ2-2; 14 positions match TRBD2. J lost 7 bases, V lost 4 bases, and 9 bases had no gene match. From germline, CDR1 is SGHRS and CDR2 YFSETQ. The length of the CDR3 is 17 residues.

This clonotype was found a few times. The rearrangement joins TRBV4-2 to TRBJ2-3; no clear D. In germline, CDR1 is LGHNA, CDR2 YNFKEQ. This CDR3 has 14 amino acids. Trimming pared 1 base from V and 5 bases from J, leaving 10 bases between. CDR3 sequence: CASSQAPTGDTQYF. Here the CDR3 DNA reads TGTGCCAGCAGCCAAGCCCCCACTGGAGATACGCAGTATTTT.

In this sample, this clonotype turned up many times. The chain recombines TRBV13 with TRBJ1-6; no firm D call. The V and J ends lost 5 bases and 8 bases respectively, with 13 bases between them. CDR1 is PRHDT, CDR2 FYEKMQ, per germline (reference sequence). CDR3 size: 14 residues. Here the CDR3 reads CASSTVLADSPLHF. The CDR3 bases are TGTGCCAGCAGCACGGTCCTAGCGGATTCACCCCTCCACTTT.

V is TRBV7-7 and J is TRBJ2-1; perhaps D is TRBD1 or TRBD2 (6 bases each). Per germline, CDR1 SSHAT and CDR2 FNYEAQ (reference sequence). Between the trimmed V and J ends, which lost 1 base and 10 bases, there was a span of 11 bases. CDR3 length equals 13 residues. The CDR3 loop reads CASSLGGGSEQFF. CDR3 nucleotide sequence: TGTGCCAGCAGCTTAGGAGGGGGGAGCGAGCAGTTCTTC.

The gene calls are TRBV28 and TRBJ1-1; no definite D call. CDR3 length: 11 residues. Deletions cut 7 bases from V and 8 bases from J, with 11 bases between. Germline-derived CDR1 and CDR2 are MDHEN and SYDVKM. The CDR3 sequence is CASTEGREAFF. CDR3 nucleotides: TGTGCCAGCACCGAAGGCAGGGAAGCTTTCTTT.

The chain is built from TRBV10-3 and TRBJ2-7; 11 bases line up with TRBD2. The V gene end was trimmed by 3 bases and the J gene end by 3 bases; junction bases not matched to a gene: 4. CDR3 size: 15 residues. Germline V gene lookup returns CDR1 ENHRY and CDR2 SYGVKD. The CDR3 nucleotides are TGTGCCATCAGTGACCCAACTAGCGGGAGCTACGAGCAGTACTTC. Protein: CAISDPTSGSYEQYF.

This clonotype has just a few counts. V is TRBV11-2 and J is TRBJ2-7, with 9 bases lining up with TRBD1. V shed 4 bases, J shed 10 bases, and the junction held 5 bases outside the gene matches. Germline CDR1 is SGHAT and CDR2 is FQNNGV. CDR3 length: 12 residues. CDR3 nucleotide sequence: TGTGCCAGCAGCTCCCCGGGACAGGGACAGTACTTC. Amino acids: CASSSPGQGQYF. Based on the CDR3 plus reference TRBV11-2 and TRBJ2-7, the full variable domain is EAGVAQSPRYKIIEKRQSVAFWCNPISGHATLYWYQQILGQGPKLLIQFQNNGVVDDSQLPKDRFSAERLKGVDSTLKIQPAKLEDSAVYLCASSSPGQGQYFGPGTRLTVT.